This T cell receptor beta chain derives from a study of blood T cell repertoires in COVID-19 (dated by TCRdb to between 2020 and 2021). Regarding the study in general: Samples from collaborators originated in the United States, Italy and Spain and spanned both the acute and convalescent phases of COVID-19. Samples came from the ongoing ImmuneRACE study (first 160 participants) plus 1,254 subjects from 6 global collaborators. The material from the prospective study consisted of cDNA or gDNA derived from T cells, B-cell-depleted T cells, or PBMCs. Subjects who had been exposed to COVID-19, were actively infected with it, or had recovered from it provided the deeply sampled blood TCRbeta repertoires that made up the dataset. Sample metadata almost always included a de-identified subject ID, COVID-19 status, age in years and sex. The repertoires were released in a freely available public database intended as a resource for research on the immune response to SARS-CoV-2. Where available, HLA class I and class II types were obtained from metadata supplied by the sample provider rather than from assay-based typing.

Study-wide conclusions, independent of this receptor: How much clinical and demographic metadata was included differed by source and by participant, and the metadata was provided uncurated.

TCRbeta CDR3 regions were amplified from genomic DNA by means of the immunoSEQ Assay, a bias-controlled multiplex PCR. Per the source publication's procedure: Within the assay, amplification of reference gene primers was used to estimate how many nucleated cells each sample contained. To quantify the absolute abundance of each unique TCRbeta CDR3 rearrangement, sequence reads were collapsed and filtered. For each sample, productive Simpson clonality was calculated as the square root of Simpson's diversity index across productive rearrangements. The table comes from immuneACCESS by way of TCRdb, which keeps in-frame sequences with V and J called. Part of the clones is missing from these tables; in studies checked, under half for an unresolved V gene and the rest for unknown reasons. V and J calls and clone size come straight from that table; D and trimming were deduced from the DNA. Across this sample there are 100,000 or so clones, with roughly four fifths seen only once. In total, the top ten clones hold around 4% of the sample.

Whole blood was collected in K2EDTA tubes by collaborating institutions according to the institutions' own protocols. For TCRbeta analysis, collaborators shipped samples as frozen whole blood, isolated PBMCs, or DNA extracted from either of those sample types. As concerns this clone: Its antigen specificity is not known. Base-call qualities are not available, and no considerably larger clone is one nucleotide away.

The CDR3 has 16 amino acids, counting the end cysteine and phenylalanine. The DNA shown is the 48-base CDR3, in frame from base 1. Clipping removes 7 bases from V and 0 bases from J, with 7 as the unmatched junction base count. CDR1 and CDR2 are read off the germline V gene (reference sequence) as WNHNN and SYGVQD. The receptor's source is a man aged 60-69 years with acute or convalescent COVID-19. The rearranged chain carries TRBV10-1 and TRBJ1-4; TRBD1 matches 8 bases in the middle. The sequencing input was peripheral blood. The CDR3 region: CASIGQGPATNEKLFF. Here is the DNA: TGCGCCAGCATTGGACAGGGACCGGCAACTAATGAAAAACTGTTTTTT.